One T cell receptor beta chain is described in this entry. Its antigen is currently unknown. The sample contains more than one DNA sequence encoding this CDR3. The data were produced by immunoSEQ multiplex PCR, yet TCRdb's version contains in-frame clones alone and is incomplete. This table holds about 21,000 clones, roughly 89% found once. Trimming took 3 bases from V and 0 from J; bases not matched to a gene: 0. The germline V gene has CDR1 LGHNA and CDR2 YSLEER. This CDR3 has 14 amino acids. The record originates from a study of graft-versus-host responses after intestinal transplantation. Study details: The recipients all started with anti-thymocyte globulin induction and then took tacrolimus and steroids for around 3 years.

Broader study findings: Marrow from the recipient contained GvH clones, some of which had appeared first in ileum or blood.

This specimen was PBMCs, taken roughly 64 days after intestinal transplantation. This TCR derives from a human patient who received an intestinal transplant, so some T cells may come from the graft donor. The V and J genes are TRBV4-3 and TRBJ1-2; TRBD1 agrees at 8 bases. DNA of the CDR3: TGCGCCAGCAGCCAGGACAGGGCTAACTATGGCTACACCTTC. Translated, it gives CASSQDRANYGYTF.